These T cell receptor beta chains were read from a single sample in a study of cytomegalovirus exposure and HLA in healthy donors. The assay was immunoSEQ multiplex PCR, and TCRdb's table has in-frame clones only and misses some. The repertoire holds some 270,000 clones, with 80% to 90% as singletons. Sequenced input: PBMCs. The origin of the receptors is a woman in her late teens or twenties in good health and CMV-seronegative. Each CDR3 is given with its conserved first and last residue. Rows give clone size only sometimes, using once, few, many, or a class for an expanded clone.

CASSGRDRGNSPLHF TRBV5-4 . TRBJ1-6
CASSQGTGGETQYF TRBV4-3 . TRBJ2-5
CASNPTGTNTEAFF TRBV7-2 . TRBJ1-1
CASSSSSYSSYEQYF TRBV5-1 . TRBJ2-7
CASSLVPRGQSNQPQHF TRBV7-8 . TRBJ1-5
CASSEGRGKNF TRBV6-1 . TRBJ2-5
CAWSVINTGELFF TRBV30 . TRBJ2-2
CASSFPGENEQYF TRBV28 . TRBJ2-7
CASSLGQGIQPQHF TRBV5-6 . TRBJ1-5
CASSSGTGEKEKLFF TRBV7-9 . TRBJ1-4
CASSARLAGGTGELFF TRBV11-2 . TRBJ2-2
CASSAVNTEAFF TRBV18 . TRBJ1-1
CASSFGEVGEKLFF TRBV5-1 . TRBJ1-4
CAIRGGAGGQSGELFF TRBV10-3 . TRBJ2-2
CASHGTSGGAVPYF TRBV28 . TRBJ2-4
CARRGVETGQPQHF TRBV10-1 once TRBJ1-5
CASSLLPQVSYNEQFF TRBV27 . TRBJ2-1
CASSLEGRGLTNEKLFF TRBV19 . TRBJ1-4
CASSQDGWGEYTEAFF TRBV4-3 . TRBJ1-1
CASSVRAGRVNYGYTF TRBV6-1 few TRBJ1-2
CAISESYSTNYGYTF TRBV10-3 once TRBJ1-2
CATSRPDSEAFF TRBV15 once TRBJ1-1
CASGTNTEAFF TRBV9 once TRBJ1-1
CAWSQGENGYTF TRBV30 . TRBJ1-2